What follows are 7 T cell receptor beta chains derived from one specimen sequenced in a study of regulatory T cells in long-lasting Graves disease. CDR3 regions were amplified by Arm-PCR using iRepertoire HTBI primers to build TCR beta libraries. TCRdb itself ran the multiplex PCR reads through MiXCR, one entry per CDR3 protein. This table has approximately 290,000 distinct CDR3 sequences, approximately 20% appearing once. Time point of the sample: persistent/refractory GD, antithyroid drugs over 5 years with positive TRAb. TCR sequences were obtained from RNA taken from PBMCs. The sequencing here drew on peripheral blood mononuclear cells (PBMCs), taken when the disease was refractory, from a patient treated with antithyroid drugs. These receptors all come from a female donor with Graves disease.

The table lists this clonotype with a few counts. An end of the junction differs from the germline gene, which may be a read error. The chain uses TRBV20-1 and TRBJ1-5, with 8 positions matching TRBD1. The V gene's germline CDR1 is DFQATT and CDR2 SNEGSKA (reference sequence). CDR3 length: 17 amino acids. CDR3 region: CSAREPPTGDSNQPQHF. CDR3 bases: TGCAGTGCAAGAGAACCCCCGACAGGGGATAGCAATCAGCCCCAGCATTTT.

The chain links TRBV20-1 to TRBJ2-1, with TRBD1 identical over 7 bases. CDR3 length: 15 amino acids. The junction had 13 bases not matched to a gene; V was cut back by 2 bases and J by 9 bases. Per germline, CDR1 DFQATT and CDR2 SNEGSKA (reference sequence). Written as DNA, the CDR3 is TGCAGTGCTAGACCGTCCGGGACAGTCTTTGGTGAGCAGTTCTTC. This sequence encodes CSARPSGTVFGEQFF.

This clonotype was detected ten times or more. The rearrangement uses TRBV28 and TRBJ2-7, with TRBD1 identical over 10 bases. V lost 7 bases to trimming and J lost 2 bases; unmatched junction nucleotides: 8. The germline gives CDR1 MDHEN, CDR2 SYDVKM. The CDR3 loop spans 15 amino acids. CDR3 sequence reads: CASTATGQGTYEQYF. Here the CDR3 DNA reads TGTGCCAGCACCGCCACGGGACAGGGGACCTACGAGCAGTACTTC.

This clonotype has at least ten counts. V usage is TRBV20-1 and J usage is TRBJ2-7; D assignment may be TRBD1 or TRBD2 (5 bases each). The CDR3 sequence is 11 residues long. V was pared by 4 bases and J by 6 bases, with 10 bases between. Germline V gene sequence: CDR1 DFQATT, CDR2 SNEGSKA (reference sequence). CDR3 DNA: TGCAGTGCTATCCGGGACCGCGAGCAGTACTTC. Encoded protein: CSAIRDREQYF.

The J gene is TRBJ2-3, the V gene TRBV5-1, with D unclear. The germline gives CDR1 SGHRS, CDR2 YFSETQ. Trimming stripped 5 bases from V and 5 bases from J, with 15 bases between. This CDR3 has 14 amino acids. The CDR3 region is CASSSQSSGDTQYF. CDR3 in DNA: TGCGCCAGCAGTTCCCAGTCATCAGGAGATACGCAGTATTTT.

The rearrangement links TRBV7-3 to TRBJ2-7, with 7 bases aligning to TRBD2. The J segment lost 5 bases and the V segment lost 2 bases, leaving 9 bases of the junction unmatched. Germline CDR1 SGHTA, CDR2 FQGTGA. The CDR3 runs to 15 residues. CDR3 loop: CASSLRRLAADEQYF. The DNA of the CDR3 is TGTGCCAGCAGCTTACGCCGTCTAGCGGCAGACGAGCAGTACTTC. The full variable domain, with the rest looked up from reference TRBV7-3 and TRBJ2-7, is GAGVSQTPSNKVTEKGKYVELRCDPISGHTALYWYRQSLGQGPEFLIYFQGTGAADDSGLPNDRFFAVRPEGSVSTLKIQRTERGDSAVYLCASSLRRLAADEQYFGPGTRLTVT.

A remark on this clonotype: It may be a read error: a sequence one base away is much more abundant. The CDR3 region has the DNA TGTGCCAGCAGCTTAGCCCCAGCCGGGGGAACAGGCTATGGCTGCACCTTC. This codes for CASSLAPAGGTGYGCTF. The chain uses TRBV7-2 and TRBJ1-2; D possibly corresponds to TRBD1 (5 bases). The V gene's germline CDR1 is SGHTA and CDR2 FQGNSA. The CDR3 has 17 residues. The whole variable domain, filled in from reference TRBV7-2 and TRBJ1-2, reads GAGVSQSPSNKVTEKGKDVELRCDPISGHTALYWYRQSLGQGLEFLIYFQGNSAPDKSGLPSDRFSAERTGGSVSTLTIQRTQQEDSAVYLCASSLAPAGGTGYGCTFGSGTRLTVV.